This is a list of T cell receptor beta chains from one sample in a study of long-term antiretroviral therapy in people with HIV. The assay was immunoSEQ multiplex PCR, and TCRdb's table has in-frame clones only and misses some. This table holds more than 20,000 clones, approximately 77% found once. Material: unsorted PBMCs, obtained around 2.5 years after starting antiretroviral therapy. These receptors all stem from a middle-aged man with HIV. Each CDR3 is given with its conserved first and last residue. A D gene is named only where the DNA matches it firmly. Clone size is stated in some rows and not others, as once, few, many or a class when expanded.

>once|TRBV7-9|NA|TRBJ1-3
CASSQTTGVRDTIYF
TGTGCCAGCAGTCAGACGACAGGAGTGAGAGACACCATATATTTT
>NA|TRBV7-8|NA|TRBJ2-7
CASSTGPSYEQYF
TGTGCCAGCAGCACAGGGCCCTCCTACGAGCAGTACTTC
>once|TRBV5-8|TRBD1|TRBJ1-4
CASTSRARTGGEKLFF
TGTGCCAGCACCTCACGTGCGAGGACAGGGGGTGAAAAACTGTTTTTT
>NA|TRBV5-8|TRBD1|TRBJ2-5
CASSRGSGTAYQETQYF
TGTGCCAGCAGCAGGGGGTCCGGGACAGCGTACCAAGAGACCCAGTACTTC
>NA|TRBV5-1|TRBD1|TRBJ1-1
CASSFDRGPTYEAFF
TGCGCCAGCAGCTTCGACAGGGGACCAACCTATGAAGCTTTCTTT
>NA|TRBV7-9|TRBD2|TRBJ2-1
CASSLGTSGYNEQFF
TGTGCCAGCAGTTTAGGGACTAGCGGATACAATGAGCAGTTCTTC
>NA|TRBV30|NA|TRBJ2-1
CAWSPVGQGSNEQFF
TGTGCCTGGAGTCCAGTAGGGCAGGGAAGCAATGAGCAGTTCTTC
>NA|TRBV7-9|NA|TRBJ2-2
CASRQGLYTGELFF
TGTGCCAGCAGGCAGGGACTTTACACCGGGGAGCTGTTTTTT
>NA|TRBV5-4|TRBD2|TRBJ2-2
CASSPGLAGVYGELFF
TGTGCCAGCAGCCCCGGGCTAGCGGGAGTTTACGGGGAGCTGTTTTTT
>once|TRBV7-3|NA|TRBJ2-2
CASSSHGGPGELFF
TGTGCCAGCAGCTCCCATGGGGGGCCCGGGGAGCTGTTTTTT
>NA|TRBV7-3|NA|TRBJ2-7
CASSLSGGGTYEQYF
TGTGCCAGCAGCTTATCTGGTGGAGGGACCTACGAGCAGTACTTC
>once|TRBV6-6|NA|TRBJ2-2
CASSYSTPFSGELFF
TGTGCCAGCAGTTACTCGACTCCGTTCTCCGGGGAGCTGTTTTTT
>NA|TRBV5-1|TRBD1|TRBJ2-1
CASSLGGRGLGNEQFF
TGCGCCAGCAGCTTGGGGGGCAGGGGGCTGGGTAATGAGCAGTTCTTC
>NA|TRBV25-1|NA|TRBJ1-2
CASSESYYGYTF
TGTGCCAGCAGTGAATCTTACTATGGCTACACCTTC
>NA|TRBV19|NA|TRBJ1-2
CASSINRNYGYTF
TGTGCCAGTAGTATTAACAGAAACTATGGCTACACCTTC
>once|TRBV7-3|NA|TRBJ2-3
CASSNRGDTDTQYF
TGTGCCAGCAGCAACAGAGGCGACACAGATACGCAGTATTTT
>NA|TRBV6-6|TRBD2|TRBJ2-2
CASSYSAGVNTGELFF
TGTGCCAGCAGTTACTCGGCGGGAGTGAACACCGGGGAGCTGTTTTTT
>NA|TRBV9|NA|TRBJ2-3
CASSVEVSTDTQYF
TGTGCCAGCAGCGTAGAAGTTAGCACAGATACGCAGTATTTT
>NA|TRBV6-6|NA|TRBJ1-1
CASLSQVQKNTEAFF
TGTGCCAGCCTTTCACAGGTCCAGAAGAACACTGAAGCTTTCTTT
>NA|TRBV6-5|TRBD2|TRBJ2-2
CASSYGGVTGELFF
TGTGCCAGCAGTTACGGGGGGGTTACCGGGGAGCTGTTTTTT
>once|TRBV10-3|NA|TRBJ1-5
CAISESGGAINQPQHF
TGTGCCATCAGTGAGTCCGGTGGGGCCATCAATCAGCCCCAGCATTTT
>NA|TRBV27|NA|TRBJ2-2
CASSLTGGASGELFF
TGTGCCAGCAGTTTAACTGGGGGGGCCTCCGGGGAGCTGTTTTTT
>once|TRBV4-3|TRBD1|TRBJ2-3
CASSLDRVADTQYF
TGCGCCAGCAGCCTCGACAGGGTGGCAGATACGCAGTATTTT
>NA|TRBV11-3|TRBD1|TRBJ2-7
CASSSDRGLEQYF
TGTGCCAGCAGCTCTGACAGGGGGCTCGAGCAGTACTTC
>NA|TRBV30|NA|TRBJ1-2
CAWSAQTNYGYTF
TGTGCCTGGAGTGCCCAAACTAACTATGGCTACACCTTC
>NA|TRBV7-9|NA|TRBJ1-1
CASSLEKAFF
TGTGCCAGCAGCTTAGAAAAAGCTTTCTTT
>NA|TRBV10-3|NA|TRBJ2-2
CAIKTAAQTGELFF
TGTGCCATCAAAACGGCAGCCCAAACCGGGGAGCTGTTTTTT
>NA|TRBV7-9|NA|TRBJ1-3
CASSTGLGGNTIYF
TGTGCCAGCAGCACGGGGTTAGGAGGAAACACCATATATTTT
>NA|TRBV27|NA|TRBJ2-1
CASSLPGGAYNEQFF
TGTGCCAGCAGTTTACCGGGCGGGGCCTACAATGAGCAGTTCTTC
>NA|TRBV25-1|NA|TRBJ2-3
CASSAWGGLGTDTQYF
TGTGCCAGCAGTGCTTGGGGTGGACTTGGCACAGATACGCAGTATTTT
>NA|TRBV28|TRBD1|TRBJ1-2
CASSPPTGGVYGYTF
TGTGCCAGCAGTCCCCCGACAGGGGGGGTCTATGGCTACACCTTC
>NA|TRBV7-2|NA|TRBJ1-2
CASSLALSGANYGYTF
TGTGCCAGCAGCTTAGCCCTGTCAGGGGCTAACTATGGCTACACCTTC
>NA|TRBV2|NA|TRBJ1-5
CASSGGGGSNQPQHF
TGTGCCAGCAGTGGAGGGGGTGGGAGCAATCAGCCCCAGCATTTT
>NA|TRBV19|TRBD1|TRBJ1-1
CASWTGALNTEAFF
TGTGCCAGTTGGACAGGGGCCTTAAACACTGAAGCTTTCTTT
>NA|TRBV7-6|NA|TRBJ1-2
CASSNPQGYGYTF
TGTGCCAGCAGCAACCCCCAGGGTTATGGCTACACCTTC
>NA|TRBV19|NA|TRBJ1-1
CASMEGTGTEAFF
TGTGCCAGTATGGAGGGGACGGGGACTGAAGCTTTCTTT
>NA|TRBV4-1|NA|TRBJ2-2
CASSQDDDSANTGELFF
TGCGCCAGCAGCCAAGATGACGACTCTGCGAACACCGGGGAGCTGTTTTTT
>once|TRBV2|TRBD1|TRBJ1-2
CASAGTANYGYTF
TGTGCCAGCGCAGGGACAGCTAACTATGGCTACACCTTC
>NA|TRBV9|TRBD1|TRBJ2-5
CASSVSGGFLETQYF
TGTGCCAGCAGCGTGTCAGGGGGCTTCTTGGAGACCCAGTACTTC
>NA|TRBV15|NA|TRBJ2-2
CATSRDEGGELFF
TGTGCCACCAGCAGAGATGAAGGCGGGGAGCTGTTTTTT
>NA|TRBV18|NA|TRBJ1-4
CASSSDATNEKLFF
TGTGCCAGCTCATCGGATGCAACTAATGAAAAACTGTTTTTT
>NA|TRBV11-2|TRBD2|TRBJ2-7
CASSLNTGLALEQYF
TGTGCCAGCAGCCTCAACACGGGACTAGCGCTCGAGCAGTACTTC
>NA|TRBV29-1|TRBD1|TRBJ1-1
CSVGQGPSLRAFF
TGCAGCGTTGGACAGGGGCCAAGTCTGAGAGCTTTCTTT
>NA|TRBV4-3|NA|TRBJ2-1
CASSAGQSSNEQFF
TGCGCCAGCAGCGCGGGACAGAGTAGCAATGAGCAGTTCTTC
>medium-sized|TRBV7-2|TRBD2|TRBJ2-1
CASSLAFGLAGIDRNEQFF
TGTGCCAGCAGCTTAGCGTTCGGACTAGCGGGCATCGATAGGAATGAGCAGTTCTTC
>medium-sized|TRBV4-2|TRBD1|TRBJ1-2
CASSFERGQGYYGYTF
TGTGCCAGCAGCTTCGAACGGGGACAGGGGTACTATGGCTACACCTTC
>once|TRBV11-2|TRBD1|TRBJ2-2
CASSKTGGANTGELFF
TGTGCCAGCAGCAAAACAGGGGGCGCGAACACCGGGGAGCTGTTTTTT
>NA|TRBV7-9|NA|TRBJ1-1
CATKRDKDTEAFF
TGTGCCACTAAGAGGGATAAAGACACTGAAGCTTTCTTT
>NA|TRBV29-1|TRBD2|TRBJ2-7
CSVGGGYDEQYF
TGCAGCGTTGGCGGGGGGTACGACGAGCAGTACTTC
>NA|TRBV6-1|NA|TRBJ2-3
CASSEADTQYF
TGTGCCAGCAGTGAGGCGGATACGCAGTATTTT
>once|TRBV28|NA|TRBJ2-7
CASSPPLYEQYF
TGTGCCAGCAGCCCTCCCCTTTACGAGCAGTACTTC